The 21 T cell receptor beta chains below come from one sample, sequenced in a study of technical replicates of blood from several donors. The repertoire was sequenced with immunoSEQ multiplex PCR; TCRdb's copy has only in-frame clones and lacks some. The sample gives about 82,000 clones, nearly 96% of which show up once; approximately 0.41% is in the top ten. Sequencing was carried out using T cells isolated from PBMCs. These receptors were obtained from a human donor in good health.

This clone was found once. This rearrangement joins TRBV4-1 to TRBJ1-4, with no clear D. Trimming left V 2 bases short and J 0 bases short, with 7 bases between. CDR1 and CDR2 from the germline V gene are MGHRA and YSYEKL. The CDR3 has 15 amino acids. The DNA of the CDR3 is TGCGCCAGCAGCCAACTCGGGGCAACTAATGAAAAACTGTTTTTT. This codes for CASSQLGATNEKLFF.

This clone was detected only a few times. The CDR3 nucleotides are TGTGCCAGCACCCCGGGACAGGGGACAAACTATGGCTACACCTTC. Translating it yields CASTPGQGTNYGYTF. V usage is TRBV6-5 and J usage is TRBJ1-2, with 10 bases matching TRBD1. The CDR3 length is 15 residues. The V segment lost 7 bases and the J segment 2 bases; nucleotides outside the gene matches: 7. CDR1 is MNHEY, CDR2 SVGAGI, per germline.

The chain employs TRBV25-1 and TRBJ2-7; 8 nucleotides agree with TRBD1. Per germline, CDR1 MGHDK and CDR2 SYGVNS. CDR3 length: 15 amino acids. V lost 6 bases and J lost 5; bases outside the gene matches: 12. The CDR3, as DNA: TGTGCCAGCAGGGCCGACAGGGGCTCAGGACACGAGCAGTACTTC. This translates into CASRADRGSGHEQYF.

This rearrangement joins TRBV19 to TRBJ1-1; possible D gene TRBD1, 5 bases. V was trimmed by 6 bases and J by 5 bases, leaving 19 bases between them. The CDR3 has 15 amino acids. Germline CDR1 LNHDA, CDR2 SQIVND (reference sequence). The CDR3 nucleotides read TGTGCCAGTAGATTGGGAGGCAGGGTAGGAACTGAAGCTTTCTTT. This gives the protein CASRLGGRVGTEAFF.

The chain carries TRBV29-1 and TRBJ1-5; perhaps TRBD1 as D (5 bases). V dropped 7 bases and J dropped 0 bases, with 13 bases sitting between them. Germline CDR1 is SQVTM and CDR2 is ANQGSEA. This CDR3 region has 14 residues. CDR3 loop: CSAATANSNQPQHF. CDR3 bases: TGCAGCGCTGCGACAGCAAATAGCAATCAGCCCCAGCATTTT.

J is TRBJ2-7 and V is TRBV9, with D unclear. Germline V lookup: CDR1 SGDLS, CDR2 YYNGEE. The CDR3 loop spans 15 amino acids. V lost 0 bases and J 2 bases, leaving 12 bases between the germline ends. CDR3: CASSVDPKSAYEQYF. The CDR3 nucleotides read TGTGCCAGCAGCGTAGATCCCAAGAGCGCCTACGAGCAGTACTTC.

This chain links TRBV25-1 with TRBJ2-3; 7 bases are a match to TRBD2. V dropped 6 bases and J dropped 2; count of bases not matched to a gene: 8. This CDR3 has 15 amino acids. Germline loops: CDR1 MGHDK, CDR2 SYGVNS. The CDR3 bases are TGTGCCAGCAGGTTCGGGGCGGGAGACACAGATACGCAGTATTTT. This encodes CASRFGAGDTDTQYF.

The V and J genes are TRBV5-1 and TRBJ2-3; tentative D call: TRBD1 (5 bases). V lost 4 bases, J lost 3 bases, and 12 bases lay in between. CDR1 is SGHRS and CDR2 is YFSETQ in the germline V gene. The CDR3 extends over 14 amino acids. The CDR3 bases are TGCGCCAGCAGCATGGGGCTAGGAACAGATACGCAGTATTTT. Its translation is CASSMGLGTDTQYF.

The chain has TRBV5-1 and TRBJ2-2, with D perhaps matching TRBD2 (6 bases). The CDR3 consists of 15 residues. V dropped 2 bases and J dropped 4 bases, with 12 bases sitting between them. Germline-derived CDR1 and CDR2 are SGHRS and YFSETQ. The CDR3 region has the DNA TGCGCCAGCAGCTTAGGAGGGTTGACCACCGGGGAGCTGTTTTTT. It translates to CASSLGGLTTGELFF.

This rearrangement joins TRBV7-3 to TRBJ1-2; tentatively, D is TRBD1 (6 bases). The ends were cut back, 3 bases at V and 7 bases at J, with 12 bases in the middle. The germline V gene encodes CDR1 SGHTA and CDR2 FQGTGA. CDR3 length: 13 residues. CDR3 protein: CASSLGTGTGYTF. DNA of the CDR3: TGTGCCAGCAGCTTGGGAACAGGGACTGGCTACACCTTC. The full variable domain, with the rest looked up from reference TRBV7-3 and TRBJ1-2, is GAGVSQTPSNKVTEKGKYVELRCDPISGHTALYWYRQSLGQGPEFLIYFQGTGAADDSGLPNDRFFAVRPEGSVSTLKIQRTERGDSAVYLCASSLGTGTGYTFGSGTRLTVV.

The chain joins TRBV6-1 to TRBJ2-1; 8 bases align to TRBD1. Germline V gene data show CDR1 as MNHNS and CDR2 as SASEGT. This CDR3 has 17 amino acids. The ends lost 2 bases at V and 8 bases at J; junction bases unmatched: 14. This CDR3 is CASSERRTGWKFHEQFF. CDR3 in DNA: TGTGCCAGCAGTGAAAGGCGGACAGGGTGGAAGTTTCATGAGCAGTTCTTC.

The genes are TRBV2 and TRBJ1-2; D may be TRBD1 (5 bases). With 1 base removed from V and 8 bases from J, the gap between germline ends came to 11 bases. CDR3 length equals 13 residues. Germline V gives CDR1 SNHLY, CDR2 FYNNEI. The CDR3 spells CASSEEGGVGYTF. CDR3 coding DNA: TGTGCCAGCAGTGAAGAGGGAGGGGTCGGCTACACCTTC. Filled out from reference TRBV2 and TRBJ1-2, the complete variable domain reads EPEVTQTPSHQVTQMGQEVILRCVPISNHLYFYWYRQILGQKVEFLVSFYNNEISEKSEIFDDQFSVERPDGSNFTLKIRSTKLEDSAMYFCASSEEGGVGYTFGSGTRLTVV.

The chain is built from TRBV2 and TRBJ2-7; D possibly corresponds to TRBD1 (7 bases). V lost 1 base and J 3 bases, leaving 13 bases between the germline ends. From germline, CDR1 is SNHLY and CDR2 FYNNEI. The CDR3 is 15 amino acids. This CDR3 is CASSEGQGGIYEQYF. The DNA of the CDR3 is TGTGCCAGCAGTGAAGGGCAGGGGGGTATCTACGAGCAGTACTTC.

The V gene is TRBV28, the J gene TRBJ2-5; 11 nucleotides match TRBD2. V shed 7 bases and J 1 base; nucleotides not matched to a gene: 11. In germline, CDR1 is MDHEN, CDR2 SYDVKM. This CDR3 comprises 17 residues. This CDR3 reads CASTLGTSGGSQETQYF. The CDR3 DNA follows: TGTGCCAGCACCCTGGGAACTAGCGGGGGCTCCCAAGAGACCCAGTACTTC.

The CDR3 region has the DNA TGTGCCAGCAGCCTGGACAGCTCTGGGGCCAACGTCCTGACTTTC. Amino acid sequence: CASSLDSSGANVLTF. The V and J genes are TRBV9 and TRBJ2-6; a weak D match, TRBD1 (6 bases). Trimming shortened V by 4 bases and J by 0 bases, and 8 bases separated the two germline ends. CDR3 length: 15 amino acids. Germline loops: CDR1 SGDLS, CDR2 YYNGEE.

The rearrangement joins TRBV6-5 to TRBJ1-1, with D tentatively TRBD1 (6 bases). Germline V CDR1 and CDR2: MNHEY, SVGAGI. The CDR3 loop spans 11 amino acids. V was shortened by 6 bases and J by 7 bases, with 9 bases between the two germline ends. CDR3 region: CASRGGNEAFF. The CDR3 DNA is TGTGCCAGCAGAGGGGGAAATGAAGCTTTCTTT.

On this clone: Other nucleotide sequences in the sample specify the same CDR3. V usage is TRBV9 and J usage is TRBJ2-6; 7 nucleotides match TRBD1. Germline loops: CDR1 SGDLS, CDR2 YYNGEE. CDR3 size: 15 residues. V was clipped by 2 bases and J by 4 bases; unmatched bases: 3. The CDR3: CASSVTGDGANVLTF. As DNA, the CDR3 is TGTGCCAGCAGCGTCACAGGGGACGGGGCCAACGTCCTGACTTTC.

The rearrangement links TRBV4-1 to TRBJ2-4; 11 bases fit TRBD1. The J segment lost 4 bases and the V segment lost 0 bases, leaving 5 bases of the junction unmatched. Per the germline V gene, CDR1 is MGHRA and CDR2 is YSYEKL. This CDR3 has 17 amino acids. The CDR3 DNA reads TGCGCCAGCAGCCAAGAAGAGGGACAGGGGGTTAAAAACATTCAGTACTTC. This codes for CASSQEEGQGVKNIQYF.

The chain's CDR3 is CAWTGRRDTEAFF. The CDR3 bases are TGTGCCTGGACAGGCAGGAGGGATACTGAAGCTTTCTTT. The J gene is TRBJ1-1, the V gene TRBV30; D call uncertain. CDR1 is GTSNPN, CDR2 SVGIG, per germline (reference sequence). Deletions cut 4 bases from V and 5 bases from J, with 14 bases between. The CDR3 is 13 residues long.

The rearrangement joins TRBV10-3 to TRBJ1-5; no reliable D call. This CDR3 is built from 14 residues. Trimming shortened V by 4 bases and J by 5 bases, and 12 bases separated the two germline ends. The germline CDR1 and CDR2 sequences are ENHRY and SYGVKD. Written as DNA, the CDR3 is TGTGCCATCAGTGGCGCAGGATTCGATCAGCCCCAGCATTTT. This codes for CAISGAGFDQPQHF.

The V gene is TRBV7-2, the J gene TRBJ2-1, with TRBD2 identical over 8 bases. The V gene end was trimmed by 3 bases and the J gene end by 3 bases; junction bases not matched to a gene: 4. The CDR3 is 15 residues long. Germline values: CDR1 SGHTA, CDR2 FQGNSA. The CDR3 nucleotides read TGTGCCAGCAGCTTCGAGCGGGAGATCTACAATGAGCAGTTCTTC. Protein product: CASSFEREIYNEQFF.